Each of the 29 T cell receptor beta chains below was sequenced from the same sample in a study of cytomegalovirus exposure and HLA in healthy donors. PCR employed 60 Vbeta and 13 Jbeta primers. Libraries were prepared by immunoSEQ multiplex PCR; TCRdb keeps only in-frame clonotypes and omits some of them. The top ten clones hold approximately 8.4% of a sample with approximately 120,000 clones, roughly two thirds of them seen once. Sequencing was done on a sample of PBMCs. These receptors originate from a man between 40 and 49 years old in good health and CMV-seronegative.

The rearrangement joins TRBV7-9 to TRBJ2-1; 8 bases map to TRBD1. The germline CDR1 and CDR2 sequences are SEHNR and FQNEAQ (reference sequence). The CDR3 extends over 16 amino acids. The junction had 12 bases not matched to a gene; V was cut back by 5 bases and J by 6 bases. CDR3 nucleotide sequence: TGTGCCAGCAGCCCCACGGACAGGGATGGGAGCAATGAGCAGTTCTTC. Protein product: CASSPTDRDGSNEQFF.

The chain links TRBV7-9 to TRBJ1-6, with TRBD1 matching 10 bases. CDR1 and CDR2 from the germline V gene are SEHNR and FQNEAQ (reference sequence). This CDR3 spans 15 amino acids. V shed 5 bases and J 6 bases; nucleotides not matched to a gene: 4. CDR3 amino acids: CASSNRQGANSPLHF. The CDR3 region has the DNA TGTGCCAGCAGCAACCGACAGGGGGCTAATTCACCCCTCCACTTT.

V is TRBV5-4 and J is TRBJ2-2; D is undetermined. This CDR3 is 15 amino acids long. Per germline, CDR1 SGHNT and CDR2 YYREEE (reference sequence). The V end lost 0 bases, the J end lost 3 bases, and 9 bases lay between the germline ends. The CDR3 DNA sequence: TGTGCCAGCAGCTTGGTTAATCGGGACACCGGGGAGCTGTTTTTT. It specifies CASSLVNRDTGELFF.

The V gene is TRBV27, the J gene TRBJ2-7; 9 bases fit TRBD2. The junction had 7 bases not matched to a gene; V was cut back by 0 bases and J by 1 base. CDR3 size: 17 residues. Per the germline V gene, CDR1 is MNHEY and CDR2 is SMNVEV (reference sequence). CDR3 amino acids: CASSLSITSGLSYEQYF. The DNA of the CDR3 is TGTGCCAGCAGTTTATCTATAACTAGCGGGCTTTCCTACGAGCAGTACTTC.

This clone was recorded a few times. This chain uses TRBV19 with TRBJ2-2, with a possible D match to TRBD2 (5 bases). Trimming pared 8 bases from V and 3 bases from J, leaving 10 bases between. This CDR3 is 13 amino acids long. Germline CDR1 LNHDA, CDR2 SQIVND (reference sequence). CDR3: CASQPRDTGELFF. The DNA of the CDR3 is TGTGCCAGTCAACCGAGGGACACCGGGGAGCTGTTTTTT.

The rearrangement joins TRBV29-1 to TRBJ2-7, with TRBD1 matching over 8 bases. This CDR3 is 13 amino acids long. Unmatched junction bases numbered 9, after V lost 4 bases and J lost 7 bases. The V gene's germline CDR1 is SQVTM and CDR2 ANQGSEA. DNA of the CDR3: TGCAGCGTTGCAAGAAGGACAGGGCAAGAGCAGTACTTC. Residues: CSVARRTGQEQYF.

The chain links TRBV28 to TRBJ1-1, with 7 bases that match TRBD1. CDR1 and CDR2 from the germline V gene are MDHEN and SYDVKM. CDR3 length: 14 amino acids. V lost 6 bases and J lost 6; bases outside the gene matches: 10. The CDR3 reads CASSYTTGAPEAFF. CDR3 coding DNA: TGTGCCAGCAGCTACACCACAGGGGCCCCTGAAGCTTTCTTT.

CDR3 protein: CASSIRQTTNEKLFF. The CDR3 DNA follows: TGTGCCAGCAGCATTAGACAGACAACTAATGAAAAACTGTTTTTT. The chain employs TRBV6-5 and TRBJ1-4, with D tentatively TRBD1 (5 bases). The CDR3 contains 15 residues. Germline V gene sequence: CDR1 MNHEY, CDR2 SVGAGI. The germline V and J ends were trimmed by 6 bases and 0 bases, with 11 bases remaining between them.

This clone came up a few times. V is TRBV4-2 and J is TRBJ1-1; the match to TRBD1 covers 12 bases. Trimming took 4 bases from V and 6 from J; bases not matched to a gene: 3. The CDR3 sequence is 14 residues long. The germline CDR1 and CDR2 sequences are LGHNA and YNFKEQ. The CDR3 DNA reads as TGTGCCAGCAGCCCGGGACAGGGGGCGGCTGAAGCTTTCTTT. This encodes CASSPGQGAAEAFF.

This clone has a single count. The chain's CDR3 is CASSRRRGQETQYF. Written as DNA, the CDR3 is TGTGCCAGCAGCCGGCGGCGGGGCCAAGAGACCCAGTACTTC. This chain joins TRBV7-6 and TRBJ2-5; maybe TRBD2 (6 bases). V gave up 5 bases and J gave up 1 base, with 11 bases separating them. The CDR3 runs 14 residues. Germline V lookup: CDR1 SGHVS, CDR2 FNYEAQ.

The CDR3, as DNA: TGCAGTGCTAGATCCGGACAGGGCACGTTCTTC. Translating gives CSARSGQGTFF. The J gene is TRBJ2-1, the V gene TRBV20-1; 8 nucleotides match TRBD1. The length of the CDR3 is 11 residues. The junction had 6 bases not matched to a gene; V was cut back by 2 bases and J by 15 bases. Germline CDR1 reads DFQATT; CDR2 reads SNEGSKA (reference sequence).

The chain links TRBV5-1 to TRBJ2-7; D possibly corresponds to TRBD2 (5 bases). Germline V gives CDR1 SGHRS, CDR2 YFSETQ. Deletions cut 0 bases from V and 0 bases from J, with 10 bases between. This CDR3 region has 15 residues. CDR3 DNA: TGCGCCAGCAGCTTGGGGGCGGGCAGCTCCTACGAGCAGTACTTC. As protein: CASSLGAGSSYEQYF.

The V and J genes are TRBV19 and TRBJ1-4, with TRBD1 matching 9 bases. CDR3 size: 12 residues. CDR1 is LNHDA, CDR2 SQIVND, per germline (reference sequence). V trimming: 7 bases; J trimming: 12 bases; junction bases outside the gene matches: 6. The DNA for the CDR3 is TGTGCCAGTAATTCGGGACAGGGTCAACTGTTTTTT. Amino acid sequence: CASNSGQGQLFF.

The chain links TRBV7-9 to TRBJ1-2, with D maybe TRBD1 (6 bases). The V gene lost 0 bases and the J gene lost 8 bases, with 19 bases spanning the gap. Per germline, CDR1 SEHNR and CDR2 FQNEAQ (reference sequence). The CDR3 is made up of 16 amino acids. The CDR3, as DNA: TGTGCCAGCAGCTTAGCCACGTTTGCACAGGGAAAAGGCTACACCTTC. Translation gives CASSLATFAQGKGYTF.

The chain uses TRBV5-6 and TRBJ2-1, with TRBD2 matching over 8 bases. Trimming at V came to 4 bases and at J to 2 bases, leaving 5 bases not matched to a gene. Germline V gene data show CDR1 as SGHDT and CDR2 as YYEEEE. The length of the CDR3 is 15 residues. In nucleotides, the CDR3 is TGTGCCAGCAGCGGCGCGGGGGGACCCTACAATGAGCAGTTCTTC. It specifies CASSGAGGPYNEQFF.

This sequence joins TRBV7-9 and TRBJ2-5, with D possibly being TRBD2 (5 bases). CDR1 is SEHNR and CDR2 is FQNEAQ in the germline V gene (reference sequence). The V end was cut by 0 bases, the J end by 5 bases, with 10 bases between. The length of the CDR3 is 14 residues. The CDR3 DNA reads as TGTGCCAGCAGCTTAGCGCTAGCCGGGGAGACCCAGTACTTC. Amino acid sequence: CASSLALAGETQYF.

This clone was counted only a few times. This rearrangement joins TRBV7-2 to TRBJ2-7, with 11 nucleotides matching TRBD2. Germline lookup yields CDR1 SGHTA and CDR2 FQGNSA. V lost 5 bases and J lost 3; bases outside the gene matches: 3. CDR3 size: 14 residues. The CDR3 loop is CASSTTSGIYEQYF. The CDR3 DNA reads as TGTGCCAGCAGCACGACTAGCGGGATCTACGAGCAGTACTTC.

This rearrangement joins TRBV7-6 to TRBJ2-3, with TRBD2 matching 7 bases. V gave up 4 bases and J gave up 0 bases; unmatched junction bases: 7. The CDR3 has 16 residues. Germline V lookup: CDR1 SGHVS, CDR2 FNYEAQ. CDR3: CASSSWRGSSTDTQYF. The DNA for the CDR3 is TGTGCCAGCAGCTCTTGGCGGGGGTCTAGCACAGATACGCAGTATTTT.

V gene TRBV9 combines with J gene TRBJ2-5; 8 bases agree with TRBD1. The germline gives CDR1 SGDLS, CDR2 YYNGEE. J gave up 4 bases and V 4 bases, and 9 bases lay outside the gene matches. The CDR3 length is 15 residues. CDR3 sequence reads: CASSTPTGAGETQYF. Written as DNA, the CDR3 is TGTGCCAGCAGCACACCGACAGGGGCGGGAGAGACCCAGTACTTC.

This clone showed up just a few times. The chain carries TRBV5-4 and TRBJ2-2; 7 bases are a match to TRBD1. The CDR3 totals 13 residues. CDR1 is SGHNT and CDR2 is YYREEE in the germline V gene (reference sequence). The V segment lost 4 bases and the J segment 5 bases; nucleotides outside the gene matches: 2. The CDR3 region has the DNA TGTGCCAGCAGCCCACAGGGGACCGGGGAGCTGTTTTTT. As protein: CASSPQGTGELFF.

The chain employs TRBV6-6 and TRBJ2-1, with D unresolved. This CDR3 has 13 amino acids. Germline loops: CDR1 MNHNY, CDR2 SVGAGI (reference sequence). V was trimmed by 8 bases and J by 6 bases, leaving 14 bases between them. CDR3 loop: CASAASSLNEQFF. The CDR3 DNA is TGTGCCAGCGCGGCGTCGAGCCTCAATGAGCAGTTCTTC.

The V gene is TRBV15, the J gene TRBJ2-3, with 10 positions matching TRBD2. Trimming cost V 2 bases and J 3 bases; bases outside gene matches: 5. CDR1 and CDR2 (germline): LNHNV, YYDKDF (reference sequence). The CDR3 runs to 16 residues. The CDR3 coding sequence is TGTGCCACCAGCAGACCTAGCGGGGGTAGGACAGATACGCAGTATTTT. It yields the protein CATSRPSGGRTDTQYF. Complete variable domain (other parts from reference TRBV15 and TRBJ2-3): DAMVIQNPRYQVTQFGKPVTLSCSQTLNHNVMYWYQQKSSQAPKLLFHYYDKDFNNEADTPDNFQSRRPNTSFCFLDIRSPGLGDTAMYLCATSRPSGGRTDTQYFGPGTRLTVL.

The chain links TRBV2 to TRBJ2-6; D might be TRBD1 (5 bases). The V and J ends lost 6 bases and 2 bases respectively, with 8 bases between them. CDR1 and CDR2 (germline): SNHLY, FYNNEI. CDR3 length equals 14 residues. The CDR3, as DNA: TGTGCCAGCAGGCAGGGTACTGGGGCCAACGTCCTGACTTTC. Protein product: CASRQGTGANVLTF.

The V call is TRBV9, the J call TRBJ2-1, with a tentative D call TRBD2 (5 bases). Trimming removed 4 bases from V and 3 bases from J, with 11 bases in between. There are 14 residues in the CDR3. Looked up from germline, CDR1 is SGDLS and CDR2 is YYNGEE. The CDR3 here is CASSSDWGYNEQFF. The CDR3 region has the DNA TGTGCCAGCAGCTCGGACTGGGGCTACAATGAGCAGTTCTTC.

The chain recombines TRBV29-1 with TRBJ2-7, with D possibly being TRBD2 (7 bases). The ends were cut back, 0 bases at V and 0 bases at J, with 21 bases in the middle. CDR1 is SQVTM and CDR2 is ANQGSEA in the germline V gene. This CDR3 has 18 amino acids. CDR3 sequence: CSVEDLALRGQSSYEQYF. In DNA, the CDR3 is TGCAGCGTTGAAGATTTGGCGTTGCGGGGGCAGAGCTCCTACGAGCAGTACTTC.

The V and J genes are TRBV2 and TRBJ2-5, with D hard to call. CDR1 is SNHLY, CDR2 FYNNEI, per germline. CDR3 size: 11 residues. Trimming took 4 bases from V and 4 from J, leaving 4 bases between them. The CDR3 reads CASSVLETQYF. The CDR3 DNA sequence: TGTGCCAGCAGTGTTCTAGAGACCCAGTACTTC.

This clone is a singleton in its sample. This sequence joins TRBV20-1 and TRBJ2-3; a weak D match, TRBD2 (7 bases). The CDR3 has 11 amino acids. Germline lookup yields CDR1 DFQATT and CDR2 SNEGSKA (reference sequence). The V and J ends lost 4 bases and 13 bases respectively, with 15 bases between them. The CDR3 sequence: CSAIRGGAEYF. CDR3 sequence (DNA): TGCAGTGCTATTAGGGGGGGAGCGGAGTATTTT.

This chain joins TRBV7-2 and TRBJ1-1; the D gene is possibly TRBD1 (5 bases). Deletions cut 5 bases from V and 6 bases from J, with 19 bases between. The germline gives CDR1 SGHTA, CDR2 FQGNSA. The CDR3 is made up of 15 amino acids. As DNA, the CDR3 is TGTGCCAGCAGCCGAGAAGGACAAACTGACGCTGAAGCTTTCTTT. This codes for CASSREGQTDAEAFF.

This sequence joins TRBV5-1 and TRBJ1-2; no firm D call. The CDR3 extends over 16 amino acids. V shed 4 bases and J shed 6 bases, with 22 bases lying between them. Germline assignment: CDR1 SGHRS and CDR2 YFSETQ. The CDR3 coding sequence is TGCGCCAGCAGCCCCCCGGGGTTTACAGCGAGTCATGGCTACACCTTC. It specifies CASSPPGFTASHGYTF.